The T cell receptor (beta chain) under discussion was sequenced for a study of T cells after yellow fever vaccination. The study's findings and limits: Most primary-vaccination clones recurred post-booster (roughly 96% CD4, about 87% CD8).

UMIs were added to TCR cDNA along with a universal primer site when it was made by 5'RACE template switching. TCRdb fed the 5' RACE reads into MiXCR, producing one record per CDR3 protein. The sample comprises a few hundred thousand distinct CDR3 sequences, about 5% of which are singletons, and roughly 3% rests with the top ten. Turning to this clonotype: Its matching antigen is unknown.

Germline CDR1 is LNHNV and CDR2 is YYDKDF (reference sequence). The CDR3 spans 16 residues. V trimming: 5 bases; J trimming: 4 bases; junction bases outside the gene matches: 8. The source of this sequence is a man aged 18-30 years who received the YFV17D yellow fever vaccine. The gene calls are TRBV15 and TRBJ1-5, with 10 bases fitting TRBD1. The sequencing used CD4+ T cells sorted from PBMCs, collected on the day of the yellow fever booster vaccination. CDR3 loop: CATSLTGTGANQPQHF. The CDR3 nucleotides read TGTGCCACCAGCCTAACCGGGACAGGGGCTAATCAGCCCCAGCATTTT. The full variable domain, rest sourced from reference TRBV15 and TRBJ1-5, is DAMVIQNPRYQVTQFGKPVTLSCSQTLNHNVMYWYQQKSSQAPKLLFHYYDKDFNNEADTPDNFQSRRPNTSFCFLDIRSPGLGDTAMYLCATSLTGTGANQPQHFGDGTRLSIL.